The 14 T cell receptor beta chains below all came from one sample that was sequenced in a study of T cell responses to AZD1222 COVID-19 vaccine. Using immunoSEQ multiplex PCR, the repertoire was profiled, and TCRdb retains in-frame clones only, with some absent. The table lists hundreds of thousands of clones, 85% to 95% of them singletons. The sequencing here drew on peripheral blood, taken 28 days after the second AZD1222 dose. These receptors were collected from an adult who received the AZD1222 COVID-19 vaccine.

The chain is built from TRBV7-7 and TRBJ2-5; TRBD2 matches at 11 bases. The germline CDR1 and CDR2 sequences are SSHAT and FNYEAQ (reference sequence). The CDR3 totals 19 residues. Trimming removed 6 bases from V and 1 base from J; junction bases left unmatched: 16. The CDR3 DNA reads TGTGCCAGCAGACCCCCGGCCACTAGCGGGAGAGGAGCCCAAGAGACCCAGTACTTC. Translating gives CASRPPATSGRGAQETQYF.

The CDR3 region is CASSPFPRGQKNTEAFF. For the CDR3, the DNA is TGTGCCAGCAGCCCCTTCCCTCGAGGACAGAAGAACACTGAAGCTTTCTTT. This chain uses TRBV7-6 with TRBJ1-1; tentative D call: TRBD1 (6 bases). The CDR3 totals 17 residues. Germline V gene lookup returns CDR1 SGHVS and CDR2 FNYEAQ. The V end was cut by 5 bases, the J end by 1 base, with 20 bases between.

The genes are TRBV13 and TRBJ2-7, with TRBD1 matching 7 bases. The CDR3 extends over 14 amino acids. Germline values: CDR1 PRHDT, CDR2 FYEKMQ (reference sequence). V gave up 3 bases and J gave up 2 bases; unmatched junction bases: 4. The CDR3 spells CASSLGQQAYEQYF. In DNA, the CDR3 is TGTGCCAGCAGCTTGGGACAGCAAGCCTACGAGCAGTACTTC.

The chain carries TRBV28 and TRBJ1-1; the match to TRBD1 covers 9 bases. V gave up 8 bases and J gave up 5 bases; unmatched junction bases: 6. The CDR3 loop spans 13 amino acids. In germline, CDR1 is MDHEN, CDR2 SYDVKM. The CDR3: CASGQGRVTEAFF. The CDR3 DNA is TGTGCCAGCGGACAGGGGAGGGTAACTGAAGCTTTCTTT.

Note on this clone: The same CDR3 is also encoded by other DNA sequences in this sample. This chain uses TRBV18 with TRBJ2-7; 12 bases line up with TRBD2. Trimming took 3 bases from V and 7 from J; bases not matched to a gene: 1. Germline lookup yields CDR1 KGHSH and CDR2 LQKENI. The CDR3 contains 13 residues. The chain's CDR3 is CASSPGLAGEQYF. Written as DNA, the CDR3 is TGTGCCAGCTCACCGGGACTAGCGGGTGAGCAGTACTTC. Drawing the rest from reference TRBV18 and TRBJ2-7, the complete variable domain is NAGVMQNPRHLVRRRGQEARLRCSPMKGHSHVYWYRQLPEEGLKFMVYLQKENIIDESGMPKERFSAEFPKEGPSILRIQQVVRGDSAAYFCASSPGLAGEQYFGPGTRLTVT.

CDR3 protein: CASSLTDGQGWAGYTF. CDR3 DNA: TGTGCCAGCAGTTTAACTGACGGGCAGGGCTGGGCTGGCTACACCTTC. The chain recombines TRBV28 with TRBJ1-2, with a tentative D call TRBD1 (5 bases). CDR3 length equals 16 residues. From germline, CDR1 is MDHEN and CDR2 SYDVKM. Trimming took off 2 bases at V and 7 bases at J, with 20 bases between the two ends.

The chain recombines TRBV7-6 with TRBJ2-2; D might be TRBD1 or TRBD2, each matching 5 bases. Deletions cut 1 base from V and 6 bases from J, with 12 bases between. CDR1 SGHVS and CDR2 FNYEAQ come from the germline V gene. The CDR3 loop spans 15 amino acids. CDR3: CASSLDRGPPGELFF. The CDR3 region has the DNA TGTGCCAGCAGCTTAGACCGGGGACCCCCCGGGGAGCTGTTTTTT.

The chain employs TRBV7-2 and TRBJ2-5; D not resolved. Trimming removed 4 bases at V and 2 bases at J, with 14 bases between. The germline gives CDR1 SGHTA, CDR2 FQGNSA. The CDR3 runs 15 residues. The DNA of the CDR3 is TGTGCCAGCAGCTCCCTGGGGTCTAGGCAAGAGACCCAGTACTTC. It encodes CASSSLGSRQETQYF.

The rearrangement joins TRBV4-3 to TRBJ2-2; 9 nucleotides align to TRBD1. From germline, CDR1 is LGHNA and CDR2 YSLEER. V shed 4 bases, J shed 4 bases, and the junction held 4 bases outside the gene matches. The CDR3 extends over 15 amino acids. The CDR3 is CASSRGQGITGELFF. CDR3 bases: TGCGCCAGCAGCCGTGGACAGGGGATCACCGGGGAGCTGTTTTTT.

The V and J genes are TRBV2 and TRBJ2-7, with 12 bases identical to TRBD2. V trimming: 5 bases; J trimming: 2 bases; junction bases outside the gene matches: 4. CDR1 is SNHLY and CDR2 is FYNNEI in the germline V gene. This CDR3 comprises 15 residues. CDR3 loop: CASSPRTSGAYEQYF. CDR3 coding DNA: TGTGCCAGCAGTCCCAGGACTAGCGGGGCCTACGAGCAGTACTTC.

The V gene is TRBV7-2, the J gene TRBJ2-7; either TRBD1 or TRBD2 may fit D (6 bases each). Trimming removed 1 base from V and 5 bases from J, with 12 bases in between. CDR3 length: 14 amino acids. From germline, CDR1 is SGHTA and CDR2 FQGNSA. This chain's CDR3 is CASSLDPGADEQYF. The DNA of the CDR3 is TGTGCCAGCAGCTTAGATCCGGGGGCGGACGAGCAGTACTTC.

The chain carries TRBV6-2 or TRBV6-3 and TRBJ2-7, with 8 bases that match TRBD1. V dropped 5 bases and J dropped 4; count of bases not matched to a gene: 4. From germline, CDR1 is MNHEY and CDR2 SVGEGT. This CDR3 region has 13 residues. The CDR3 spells CASSGTGLYEQYF. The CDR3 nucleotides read TGTGCCAGCAGTGGGACAGGTTTATACGAGCAGTACTTC.

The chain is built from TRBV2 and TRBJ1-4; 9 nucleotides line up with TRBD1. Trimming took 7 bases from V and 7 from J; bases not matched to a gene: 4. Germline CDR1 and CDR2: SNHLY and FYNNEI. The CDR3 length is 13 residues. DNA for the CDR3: TGTGCCAGCACACAGGGGGCAGGTGAAAAACTGTTTTTT. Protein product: CASTQGAGEKLFF.

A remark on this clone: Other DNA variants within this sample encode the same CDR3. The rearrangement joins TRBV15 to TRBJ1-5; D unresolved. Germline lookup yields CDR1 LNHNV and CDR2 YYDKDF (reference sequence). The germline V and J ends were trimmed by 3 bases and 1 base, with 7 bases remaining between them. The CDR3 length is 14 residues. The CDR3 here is CATSRRPSNQPQHF. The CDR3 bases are TGTGCCACCAGCAGGAGGCCCAGCAATCAGCCCCAGCATTTT.